The 19 T cell receptor beta chains listed next were all sequenced from one sample in a study of T cell responses to AZD1222 COVID-19 vaccine. Assay used: immunoSEQ multiplex PCR; TCRdb lists only in-frame clones, some missing. The data hold some 150,000 clones, with around nine tenths observed a single time. This sample comprised peripheral blood, obtained 28 days after the second AZD1222 dose. The origin of the receptors is an adult who received the AZD1222 COVID-19 vaccine.

V gene TRBV5-1 combines with J gene TRBJ2-7; no clear D. CDR1 is SGHRS and CDR2 is YFSETQ in the germline V gene. The ends were cut back, 0 bases at V and 0 bases at J, with 10 bases in the middle. The CDR3 runs to 15 residues. The DNA of the CDR3 is TGCGCCAGCAGCTTGGGGGCTTCAGCCTCCTACGAGCAGTACTTC. Protein: CASSLGASASYEQYF.

This chain uses TRBV14 with TRBJ1-6; D call uncertain. The V gene lost 6 bases and the J gene lost 10 bases, with 13 bases spanning the gap. The CDR3 runs to 13 residues. Germline values: CDR1 SGHDN, CDR2 FVKESK. CDR3 DNA sequence: TGTGCCAGCAGGGGAAGGGAGGAATCACCCCTCCACTTT. Protein product: CASRGREESPLHF.

The J gene is TRBJ1-1, the V gene TRBV21-1. TRBV21-1 is designated a pseudogene. This CDR3 is 19 amino acids long. CDR3 DNA sequence: TGTGCCAGCCCCCGAAGAAGGAACGGAGCTGGGCTTAAGGACACTGAAGCTTTCTTT. Translating it yields CASPRRRNGAGLKDTEAFF.

The chain combines TRBV29-1 with TRBJ2-7; D is perhaps TRBD1 (5 bases). With 3 bases removed from V and 4 bases from J, the gap between germline ends came to 10 bases. Germline CDR1 and CDR2: SQVTM and ANQGSEA. The CDR3 length is 12 residues. For the CDR3, the DNA is TGCAGCGTTGAGGGGCAGGGATACGAGCAGTACTTC. It encodes CSVEGQGYEQYF.

J is TRBJ2-1 and V is TRBV9; D call uncertain. V shed 7 bases and J shed 0 bases, with 11 bases lying between them. Per the germline V gene, CDR1 is SGDLS and CDR2 is YYNGEE. This CDR3 comprises 14 residues. DNA for the CDR3: TGTGCCAGCGGAGCCCTAAGCTCCTACAATGAGCAGTTCTTC. Translating gives CASGALSSYNEQFF.

This clone was seen a handful of times. This chain connects TRBV7-2 to TRBJ2-7; 9 nucleotides align to TRBD1. Germline V gene lookup returns CDR1 SGHTA and CDR2 FQGNSA. CDR3 length: 15 residues. The trim removed 5 bases at V and 0 bases at J, leaving 5 bases unmatched. The CDR3 nucleotides are TGTGCCAGCAGCAAACCGGGACAGGGCTCCTACGAGCAGTACTTC. It translates to CASSKPGQGSYEQYF.

This chain uses TRBV19 with TRBJ1-4, with a weak D call TRBD1 (6 bases). The length of the CDR3 is 16 residues. Germline-derived CDR1 and CDR2 are LNHDA and SQIVND (reference sequence). V gave up 5 bases and J gave up 1 base, with 14 bases separating them. CDR3 sequence reads: CASSATSQGTNEKLFF. The CDR3 DNA reads as TGTGCCAGTAGTGCAACGTCACAGGGAACTAATGAAAAACTGTTTTTT.

This clone was picked up one time. The chain has TRBV13 and TRBJ2-3; TRBD2 is a possible D gene (7 bases). There are 18 residues in the CDR3. V was trimmed by 5 bases and J by 2 bases, leaving 23 bases between them. CDR1 PRHDT and CDR2 FYEKMQ come from the germline V gene (reference sequence). The chain's CDR3 is CASSPGLAWGGLTDTQYF. The CDR3 bases are TGTGCCAGCAGCCCAGGACTCGCCTGGGGGGGCCTCACAGATACGCAGTATTTT.

The CDR3: CSASLEGVMNTEAFF. The CDR3 DNA sequence: TGCAGTGCTAGTTTGGAGGGGGTCATGAACACTGAAGCTTTCTTT. The genes are TRBV20-1 and TRBJ1-1; the D gene is possibly TRBD1 (6 bases). The CDR3 has 15 amino acids. V lost 3 bases to trimming and J lost 0 bases, with 14 bases between them. Germline CDR1 DFQATT, CDR2 SNEGSKA (reference sequence).

V is TRBV5-1 and J is TRBJ2-2, with TRBD2 identical over 7 bases. CDR3 length equals 15 residues. The V gene's germline CDR1 is SGHRS and CDR2 YFSETQ. The trim removed 0 bases at V and 6 bases at J, leaving 5 bases unmatched. CDR3 residues: CASSLVASGAGELFF. DNA for the CDR3: TGCGCCAGCAGCTTGGTCGCTAGCGGAGCCGGGGAGCTGTTTTTT.

In its sample, this clone was seen once. The V and J genes are TRBV5-1 and TRBJ1-1; no clear D gene. The CDR3 runs 13 residues. Germline CDR1 and CDR2: SGHRS and YFSETQ. With 5 bases removed from V and 0 bases from J, the gap between germline ends came to 8 bases. In nucleotides, the CDR3 is TGCGCCAGCAGGGGGTCCCTGAACACTGAAGCTTTCTTT. Translated: CASRGSLNTEAFF.

The gene calls are TRBV2 and TRBJ2-7; possible D gene TRBD1, 5 bases. The CDR3 is 16 amino acids. Deletions cut 3 bases from V and 3 bases from J, with 18 bases between. CDR1 and CDR2 from the germline V gene are SNHLY and FYNNEI. The CDR3 nucleotides are TGTGCCAGCAGTGATAGGGGTTACACAGGAAACTACGAGCAGTACTTC. Translating gives CASSDRGYTGNYEQYF. The entire variable domain, with the rest obtained from reference TRBV2 and TRBJ2-7, is as follows: EPEVTQTPSHQVTQMGQEVILRCVPISNHLYFYWYRQILGQKVEFLVSFYNNEISEKSEIFDDQFSVERPDGSNFTLKIRSTKLEDSAMYFCASSDRGYTGNYEQYFGPGTRLTVT.

J is TRBJ1-6 and V is TRBV7-9, with 7 bases identical to TRBD1. Germline CDR1 and CDR2: SEHNR and FQNEAQ (reference sequence). The CDR3 spans 15 residues. J gave up 2 bases and V 6 bases, and 4 bases lay outside the gene matches. CDR3 region: CASSPGQTYNSPLHF. The CDR3 region has the DNA TGTGCCAGCAGTCCGGGACAGACCTATAATTCACCCCTCCACTTT.

The V gene is TRBV27, the J gene TRBJ2-1, with D perhaps TRBD1 (5 bases). V was trimmed by 2 bases and J by 9 bases, leaving 14 bases between them. In germline, CDR1 is MNHEY, CDR2 SMNVEV (reference sequence). The CDR3 extends over 14 amino acids. CDR3 protein: CASSLTIAQGEQFF. The CDR3 bases are TGTGCCAGCAGTTTAACAATTGCTCAGGGTGAGCAGTTCTTC.

The V and J genes are TRBV7-2 and TRBJ2-3; 14 bases are a match to TRBD2. The CDR3 covers 18 residues. CDR1 and CDR2 from the germline V gene are SGHTA and FQGNSA. V lost 5 bases, J lost 8 bases, and 15 bases stayed unmatched. DNA of the CDR3: TGTGCCAGCAGCCCGGCCCCCCAGACTAGCGGGAGGGCAGGTACGCAGTATTTT. It specifies CASSPAPQTSGRAGTQYF.

This chain links TRBV3-1 (or the pseudogene TRBV3-2) with TRBJ2-7; 13 bases line up with TRBD2. This CDR3 spans 16 amino acids. The ends lost 2 bases at V and 2 bases at J; junction bases unmatched: 3. Germline CDR1 is LGHDT and CDR2 is YNNKEL (reference sequence). CDR3 DNA: TGTGCCAGCAGCCAACCGACTAGCGGGAGGACCTACGAGCAGTACTTC. It specifies CASSQPTSGRTYEQYF.

J is TRBJ1-2 and V is TRBV3-1 (or the pseudogene TRBV3-2); TRBD1 might be the D (5 bases). The CDR3 loop spans 14 amino acids. Germline assignment: CDR1 LGHDT and CDR2 YNNKEL (reference sequence). V lost 3 bases, J lost 10 bases, and 18 bases lay in between. In DNA form, the CDR3 reads TGTGCCAGCAGCCAGACCTGGACAAGCCAATACTACACCTTC. Residues: CASSQTWTSQYYTF.

This sequence joins TRBV5-6 and TRBJ1-4; 8 positions match TRBD1. Germline lookup yields CDR1 SGHDT and CDR2 YYEEEE. This CDR3 spans 16 amino acids. V gave up 2 bases and J gave up 8 bases; unmatched junction bases: 11. The CDR3 DNA follows: TGTGCCAGCAGCTTCTGGACAGGGAGGGCAGAAGAAAAACTGTTTTTT. Translated: CASSFWTGRAEEKLFF.

This chain joins TRBV21-1 and TRBJ1-5. TRBV21-1 is described as a pseudogene. This CDR3 region has 15 residues. CDR3 coding DNA: TGTGCCAGCAAAAAGGAGGGGGATAGCAATCAGCCCCAGCATTTT. Protein product: CASKKEGDSNQPQHF.